Below, one T cell receptor beta chain is given with its context. The entry originates in a study of cytomegalovirus exposure and HLA in healthy donors. The CDR3 length is 17 residues. J was trimmed by 4 bases and V by 2 bases; bases with no gene match: 8. CDR1 MNHNS and CDR2 SASEGT come from the germline V gene. PCR was performed using 60 Vbeta and 13 Jbeta primers. Clones were sequenced by immunoSEQ multiplex PCR, and TCRdb holds only the in-frame ones, with some missing. The repertoire includes fewer than 120,000 clones, 60% to 85% of them detected once, and 1.3% sits in the top ten. The sequence derives from a woman aged 25 to 39 in good health and CMV-seronegative. The sequenced sample consisted of PBMCs. V and J are TRBV6-1 and TRBJ2-2; 9 bases match TRBD1. The CDR3 nucleotides are TGTGCCAGCAGTGAATCTCACGGGGACAGGGTCACCGGGGAGCTGTTTTTT. Protein: CASSESHGDRVTGELFF.